The T cell receptor (beta chain) under discussion was sequenced for a study of blood T cell repertoires in COVID-19. The CDR3 sequence is 15 residues long. Germline CDR1 reads SGHRS; CDR2 reads YFSETQ. The V and J ends lost 4 bases and 7 bases, in that order; junction bases with no gene match: 14. Profiled with immunoSEQ multiplex PCR; TCRdb holds only in-frame clones, not every one. This table holds 470,000 or so clones, 80% to 90% found once. Specimen: peripheral blood. The chain is built from TRBV5-1 and TRBJ2-7; 7 nucleotides line up with TRBD1. This TCR derives from a human donor in a cohort sampled during active COVID-19. Here the CDR3 DNA reads TGCGCCAGCAGCGCACAGGGGCCGAATCTACGGGAGCAGTACTTC. Amino acid sequence: CASSAQGPNLREQYF.